The count of the clone carrying this T cell receptor (beta chain) is one. This sample was included in a study of glioma-infiltrating T cells after dendritic cell vaccination. Sequencing was performed with immunoSEQ multiplex PCR; in TCRdb, only in-frame clones are kept and a portion is missing. The data hold 25,000 to 35,000 clones, with approximately 90% observed a single time. The CDR3 is 15 residues long. V lost 6 bases and J lost 1, with 13 bases in between. The germline CDR1 and CDR2 sequences are MNHNY and SVGAGI (reference sequence). The sequence came from a human donor with glioblastoma. V and J are TRBV6-6 and TRBJ1-5; maybe TRBD1 (5 bases). The sequences come from blood, collected before dendritic cell vaccination. The CDR3 sequence is CASRTQGSSNQPQHF. CDR3 DNA: TGTGCCAGCAGAACTCAGGGTTCGAGCAATCAGCCCCAGCATTTT.